This passage covers 22 T cell receptor beta chains from one sample sequenced in a study of glioma-infiltrating T cells after dendritic cell vaccination (dated by TCRdb to 2016 to 2018). The library was produced with the immunoSEQ multiplex PCR assay. TCRdb limited this immuneACCESS table to in-frame rearrangements with V and J called. A share of clones is missing; checked studies link under half to unresolved V genes, and the rest is unexplained. The sample yields around 96,000 clones; approximately 81% were counted once. In total, the top ten clones hold around 5.4% of the sample. The sequencing used blood, collected before dendritic cell vaccination. The receptor set was obtained from a human donor with glioblastoma.

CDR3: CASSQGVTYGYTF. The CDR3 nucleotides read TGTGCCAGTAGTCAAGGGGTTACCTATGGCTACACCTTC. The chain links TRBV19 to TRBJ1-2; possible D gene TRBD1, 5 bases. CDR1 LNHDA and CDR2 SQIVND come from the germline V gene (reference sequence). Trimming removed 5 bases from V and 4 bases from J, with 11 bases in between. The CDR3 consists of 13 residues.

The rearrangement uses TRBV7-2 and TRBJ1-6; D remains ambiguous. There are 13 residues in the CDR3. Trimming shortened V by 6 bases and J by 8 bases, and 11 bases separated the two germline ends. The germline CDR1 and CDR2 sequences are SGHTA and FQGNSA. The CDR3 DNA follows: TGTGCCAGCAGTGAGATGGGAGATTCACCCCTCCACTTT. This gives the protein CASSEMGDSPLHF.

This clone was counted a single time. CDR3 DNA sequence: TGTGCCAGCAGCTTTGGGACAGCCACTGAAGCTTTCTTT. Its translation is CASSFGTATEAFF. The V gene is TRBV7-9, the J gene TRBJ1-1, with 7 bases fitting TRBD1. The CDR3 loop spans 13 amino acids. After removal of 3 bases from V and 4 bases from J, the junction contained 2 bases not matched to a gene. The germline V gene encodes CDR1 SEHNR and CDR2 FQNEAQ (reference sequence).

This clone is a singleton in its sample. V is TRBV18 and J is TRBJ2-3; D unresolved. The CDR3 runs 16 residues. Germline V gives CDR1 KGHSH, CDR2 LQKENI. V was clipped by 2 bases and J by 1 base, with 13 bases between them. Here the CDR3 DNA reads TGTGCCAGCTCACCAATATCCGGGTCGCGCACAGATACGCAGTATTTT. This gives the protein CASSPISGSRTDTQYF.

This rearrangement joins TRBV29-1 to TRBJ1-2; D gene unclear. The ends were cut back, 0 bases at V and 7 bases at J, with 12 bases in the middle. Germline CDR1 SQVTM, CDR2 ANQGSEA. The CDR3 runs 13 residues. This chain's CDR3 is CSVEDQRVGGYTF. For the CDR3, the DNA is TGCAGCGTTGAAGATCAGAGGGTAGGTGGCTACACCTTC.

The V and J genes are TRBV29-1 and TRBJ1-1, with TRBD1 matching over 8 bases. The CDR3 has 17 residues. Germline CDR1 is SQVTM and CDR2 is ANQGSEA. J lost 0 bases, V lost 3 bases, and 12 bases had no gene match. CDR3 protein: CSVDSGWGQEVNTEAFF. The CDR3 coding sequence is TGCAGCGTTGATAGCGGCTGGGGACAGGAGGTGAACACTGAAGCTTTCTTT.

The chain couples TRBV30 to TRBJ2-5; 15 positions match TRBD2. Germline CDR1 GTSNPN, CDR2 SVGIG (reference sequence). CDR3 length equals 19 residues. Unmatched junction bases numbered 12, after V lost 0 bases and J lost 4 bases. The CDR3 nucleotides are TGTGCCTGGAGTGTTGGTGGACTAGCGGGGGGGCCCGGTCGAGAGACCCAGTACTTC. Protein sequence: CAWSVGGLAGGPGRETQYF.

This clone has a single count. The genes are TRBV5-4 and TRBJ2-1, with D tentatively TRBD1 (5 bases). Germline loops: CDR1 SGHNT, CDR2 YYREEE (reference sequence). The CDR3 extends over 15 amino acids. V was pared by 2 bases and J by 2 bases, with 11 bases between. CDR3 sequence: CASSFDSPTYNEQFF. The DNA for the CDR3 is TGTGCCAGCAGCTTTGACAGTCCGACCTACAATGAGCAGTTCTTC.

This clone was detected once. CDR3 amino acids: CASSLASYGYTF. Here the CDR3 DNA reads TGTGCCAGCAGCTTAGCCAGCTATGGCTACACCTTC. The chain recombines TRBV7-2 with TRBJ1-2; D is uncertain. In germline, CDR1 is SGHTA, CDR2 FQGNSA. The CDR3 is 12 residues long. The V end lost 0 bases, the J end lost 4 bases, and 3 bases lay between the germline ends.

The chain employs TRBV7-2 and TRBJ1-1, with D possibly being TRBD1 (6 bases). Between the trimmed V and J ends, which lost 0 bases and 0 bases, there was a span of 8 bases. CDR3 length equals 15 residues. Germline V gene lookup returns CDR1 SGHTA and CDR2 FQGNSA. The CDR3 DNA reads TGTGCCAGCAGCTTAGCCCCAGGGGTGAACACTGAAGCTTTCTTT. It yields the protein CASSLAPGVNTEAFF.

V and J are TRBV6-6 and TRBJ1-2; the D is unclear. This CDR3 is built from 16 residues. CDR1 and CDR2 from the germline V gene are MNHNY and SVGAGI (reference sequence). Trimming pared 6 bases from V and 4 bases from J, leaving 21 bases between. The CDR3 DNA sequence: TGTGCCAGCAGCTTAAGCGACCAACTCGTTCTCTATGGCTACACCTTC. Its protein is CASSLSDQLVLYGYTF.

This chain joins TRBV5-1 and TRBJ2-1, with 14 bases that match TRBD2. The CDR3 spans 15 residues. V lost 4 bases and J lost 9; bases outside the gene matches: 6. The germline V gene encodes CDR1 SGHRS and CDR2 YFSETQ. CDR3 protein: CASSLRLAGGGEQFF. The CDR3 DNA reads as TGCGCCAGCAGCCTCAGACTAGCGGGAGGGGGTGAGCAGTTCTTC.

This chain joins TRBV27 and TRBJ1-5, with 10 bases aligning to TRBD1. The CDR3 spans 17 residues. Trimming took 2 bases from V and 4 from J; bases not matched to a gene: 8. Germline CDR1 reads MNHEY; CDR2 reads SMNVEV (reference sequence). The CDR3 reads CASSLGPGTGANQPQHF. The DNA for the CDR3 is TGTGCCAGCAGTTTAGGGCCCGGGACAGGGGCAAATCAGCCCCAGCATTTT.

The CDR3 DNA sequence: TGTGCCAGCAGTGATTCAAAAGCGGGGGGGACGGAGACCCAGTACTTC. It codes for CASSDSKAGGTETQYF. The chain employs TRBV2 and TRBJ2-5; 10 bases fit TRBD2. CDR1 SNHLY and CDR2 FYNNEI come from the germline V gene. Trimming took 3 bases from V and 5 from J; bases not matched to a gene: 9. The CDR3 totals 16 residues. The full variable domain, rest sourced from reference TRBV2 and TRBJ2-5, is EPEVTQTPSHQVTQMGQEVILRCVPISNHLYFYWYRQILGQKVEFLVSFYNNEISEKSEIFDDQFSVERPDGSNFTLKIRSTKLEDSAMYFCASSDSKAGGTETQYFGPGTRLLVL.

This chain joins TRBV2 and TRBJ2-7, with TRBD1 matching 7 bases. J was trimmed by 5 bases and V by 7 bases; bases with no gene match: 5. CDR3 length equals 12 residues. The germline CDR1 and CDR2 sequences are SNHLY and FYNNEI. The CDR3 region has the DNA TGTGCCAGCAATCGACAGGGCCACGAGCAGTACTTC. Its protein is CASNRQGHEQYF.

The rearrangement uses TRBV2 and TRBJ2-5; D is unresolved. Germline loops: CDR1 SNHLY, CDR2 FYNNEI. The length of the CDR3 is 13 residues. Trimming left V 6 bases short and J 5 bases short, with 13 bases between. CDR3 bases: TGTGCCAGCAGAGGCGGTTTGTACGAGACCCAGTACTTC. Amino acids: CASRGGLYETQYF.

The J gene is TRBJ1-1, the V gene TRBV20-1, with D hard to call. V was clipped by 0 bases and J by 8 bases, with 7 bases between them. This CDR3 has 11 amino acids. Per germline, CDR1 DFQATT and CDR2 SNEGSKA (reference sequence). CDR3 DNA: TGCAGTGCTAGAGAACAGAGAGAAGCTTTCTTT. This sequence encodes CSAREQREAFF.

This clone was seen more than once but under ten times. This chain joins TRBV30 and TRBJ1-3, with D unclear. Germline CDR1 reads GTSNPN; CDR2 reads SVGIG (reference sequence). This CDR3 region has 14 residues. V gave up 2 bases and J gave up 6 bases, with 14 bases separating them. CDR3 sequence reads: CAWSFPGVQNTIYF. Here the CDR3 DNA reads TGTGCCTGGAGTTTCCCGGGTGTCCAAAACACCATATATTTT.

V and J are TRBV6-1 and TRBJ1-5; maybe TRBD1 (6 bases). This CDR3 contains 14 residues. The V and J ends lost 7 bases and 0 bases respectively, with 10 bases between them. The germline V gene encodes CDR1 MNHNS and CDR2 SASEGT. The CDR3 loop reads CASNPGDSNQPQHF. CDR3 sequence (DNA): TGTGCCAGCAACCCAGGGGATAGCAATCAGCCCCAGCATTTT.

The gene calls are TRBV7-2 and TRBJ2-1; 9 positions agree with TRBD2. Germline CDR1 SGHTA, CDR2 FQGNSA. This CDR3 is built from 16 residues. J lost 3 bases, V lost 1 base, and 4 bases had no gene match. For the CDR3, the DNA is TGTGCCAGCAGCTTAGTAAGACTAGCGGTCTACAATGAGCAGTTCTTC. This codes for CASSLVRLAVYNEQFF.

The genes are TRBV2 and TRBJ1-5; 7 bases match TRBD1. The CDR3 spans 13 residues. J gave up 5 bases and V 5 bases, and 3 bases lay outside the gene matches. Germline values: CDR1 SNHLY, CDR2 FYNNEI. In DNA form, the CDR3 reads TGTGCCAGCAGTAACGGACAGGATCAGCCCCAGCATTTT. Protein sequence: CASSNGQDQPQHF.

The V and J genes are TRBV15 and TRBJ2-5; 7 nucleotides align to TRBD1. The end of the DNA aligns better with TRBJ2-7, so the J call may be wrong. This CDR3 has 15 amino acids. Germline lookup yields CDR1 LNHNV and CDR2 YYDKDF (reference sequence). CDR3 protein: CATSRVRQGSYEQYF. The DNA of the CDR3 is TGTGCCACCAGCAGAGTGCGACAGGGTTCCTACGAGCAGTACTTC.